This paragraph covers one T cell receptor (beta chain) sequence. The CDR3 contains 14 residues. V lost 3 bases and J 8 bases, leaving 14 bases between the germline ends. Germline V lookup: CDR1 LNHDA, CDR2 SQIVND (reference sequence). These data come from a study of T-cell memory formation after mild COVID-19. TCRdb re-derived calls from the 5' RACE reads in MiXCR, one entry per CDR3 protein. The sample comprises about 190,000 distinct CDR3 sequences, around 17% of which are singletons, and 2.4% rests with the top ten. What was sequenced was PBMCs or a T cell subset sorted from them (not recorded which). The receptor was derived from an adult woman who had mild COVID-19 (a few samples of this study predate the infection). Cell type and time point are not known. The rearrangement uses TRBV19 and TRBJ2-1; perhaps TRBD2 as D (6 bases). The chain's CDR3 is CASSIYQAGDEQFF. CDR3 bases: TGTGCCAGTAGTATTTACCAAGCGGGCGATGAGCAGTTCTTC.